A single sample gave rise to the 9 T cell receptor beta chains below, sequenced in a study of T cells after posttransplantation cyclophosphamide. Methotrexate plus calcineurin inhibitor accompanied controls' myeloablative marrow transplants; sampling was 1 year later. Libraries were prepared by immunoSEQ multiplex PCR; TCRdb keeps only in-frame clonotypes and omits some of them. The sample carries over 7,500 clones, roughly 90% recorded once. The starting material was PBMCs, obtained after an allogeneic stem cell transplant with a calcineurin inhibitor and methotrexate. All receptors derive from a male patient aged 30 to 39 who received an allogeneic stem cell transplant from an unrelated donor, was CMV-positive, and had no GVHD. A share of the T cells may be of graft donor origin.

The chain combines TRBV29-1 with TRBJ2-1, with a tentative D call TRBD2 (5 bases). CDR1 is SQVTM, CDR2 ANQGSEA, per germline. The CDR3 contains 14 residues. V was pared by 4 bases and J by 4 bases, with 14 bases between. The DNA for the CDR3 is TGCAGCGTTGCTGGAGGACCTAGATACAATGAGCAGTTCTTC. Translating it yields CSVAGGPRYNEQFF.

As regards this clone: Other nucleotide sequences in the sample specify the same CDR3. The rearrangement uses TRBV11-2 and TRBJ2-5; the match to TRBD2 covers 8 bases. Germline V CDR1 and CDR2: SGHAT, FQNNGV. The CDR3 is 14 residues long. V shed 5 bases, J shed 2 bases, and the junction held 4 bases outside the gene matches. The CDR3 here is CASSLLAGQETQYF. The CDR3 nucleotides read TGTGCCAGCAGCCTCTTAGCGGGGCAAGAGACCCAGTACTTC.

As DNA, the CDR3 is TGTGCCAGCAGTGAACGCAGCGGGAGCCCCTTTGAGCAGTACTTC. It specifies CASSERSGSPFEQYF. The chain uses TRBV6-1 and TRBJ2-7, with TRBD2 identical over 8 bases. Germline lookup yields CDR1 MNHNS and CDR2 SASEGT. J gave up 7 bases and V 2 bases, and 10 bases lay outside the gene matches. The CDR3 spans 15 residues.

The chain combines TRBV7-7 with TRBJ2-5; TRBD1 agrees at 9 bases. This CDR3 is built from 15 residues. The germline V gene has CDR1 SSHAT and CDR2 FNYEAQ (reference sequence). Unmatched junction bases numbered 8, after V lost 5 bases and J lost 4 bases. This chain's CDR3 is CASSIGQGSRETQYF. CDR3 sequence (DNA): TGTGCCAGCAGCATAGGACAGGGGAGCCGAGAGACCCAGTACTTC.

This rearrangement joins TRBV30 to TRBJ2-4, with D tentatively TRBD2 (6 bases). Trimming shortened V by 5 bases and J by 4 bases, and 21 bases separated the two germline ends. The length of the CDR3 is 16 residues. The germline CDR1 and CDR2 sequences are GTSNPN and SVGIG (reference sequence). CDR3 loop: CAWGPWTTRGKNIQYF. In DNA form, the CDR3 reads TGTGCCTGGGGCCCTTGGACTACCCGAGGTAAAAACATTCAGTACTTC.

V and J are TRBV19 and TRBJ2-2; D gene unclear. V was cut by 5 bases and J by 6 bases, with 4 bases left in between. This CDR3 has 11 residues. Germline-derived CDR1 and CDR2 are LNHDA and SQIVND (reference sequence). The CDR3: CASSYSGELFF. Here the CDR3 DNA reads TGTGCCAGTAGTTATTCCGGGGAGCTGTTTTTT.

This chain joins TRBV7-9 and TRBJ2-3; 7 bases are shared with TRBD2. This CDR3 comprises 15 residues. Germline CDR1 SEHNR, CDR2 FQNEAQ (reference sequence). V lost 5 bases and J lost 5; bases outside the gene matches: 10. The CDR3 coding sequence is TGTGCCAGCAGCCTCATTGGGGCGGGAGAAGATACGCAGTATTTT. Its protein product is CASSLIGAGEDTQYF. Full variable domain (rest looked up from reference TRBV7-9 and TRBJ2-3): DTGVSQNPRHKITKRGQNVTFRCDPISEHNRLYWYRQTLGQGPEFLTYFQNEAQLEKSRLLSDRFSAERPKGSFSTLEIQRTEQGDSAMYLCASSLIGAGEDTQYFGPGTRLTVL.

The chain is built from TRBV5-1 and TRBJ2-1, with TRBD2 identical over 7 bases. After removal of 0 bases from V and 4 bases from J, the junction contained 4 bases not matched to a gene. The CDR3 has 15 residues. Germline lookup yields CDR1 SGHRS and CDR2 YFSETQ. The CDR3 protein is CASSLVWGGYNEQFF. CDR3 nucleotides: TGCGCCAGCAGCTTGGTCTGGGGGGGGTACAATGAGCAGTTCTTC.

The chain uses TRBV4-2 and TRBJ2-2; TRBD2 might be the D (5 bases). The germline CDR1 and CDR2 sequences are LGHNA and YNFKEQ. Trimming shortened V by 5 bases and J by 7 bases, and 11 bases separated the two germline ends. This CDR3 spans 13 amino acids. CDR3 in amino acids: CASSERTDGELFF. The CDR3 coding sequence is TGTGCCAGCAGCGAAAGGACTGACGGGGAGCTGTTTTTT.